This is a list of T cell receptor beta chains from one sample in a study of cytomegalovirus exposure and HLA in healthy donors. TCRdb's copy holds only in-frame clones and misses some; the assay was immunoSEQ multiplex PCR. The data contain 100,000 to 150,000 clones, 75% to 90% of them singletons. Sequenced sample: PBMCs. These receptors were taken from a man aged 35-49 years in good health and CMV-seronegative. Each CDR3 is given with its conserved first and last residue. D genes are given only for firm matches. Size tells how often a clone was seen (once, few, many) or the class of an expanded clone, and some rows leave it out.

d_call: NA
j_call: TRBJ2-3
v_call: TRBV19
clone_size: NA
cdr3_aa: CASSITFDSTDTQYF
cdr3_nt: TGTGCCAGTAGTATAACATTCGATAGCACAGATACGCAGTATTTT

d_call: TRBD1
j_call: TRBJ1-2
v_call: TRBV19
clone_size: NA
cdr3_aa: CASSKTGLDYGYTF
cdr3_nt: TGTGCCAGTAGTAAGACAGGGTTGGACTATGGCTACACCTTC

d_call: TRBD1
j_call: TRBJ1-1
v_call: TRBV19
clone_size: few
cdr3_aa: CASSISFPGQGDWEAFF
cdr3_nt: TGTGCCAGTAGTATATCATTCCCGGGACAGGGTGACTGGGAAGCTTTCTTT

d_call: TRBD2
j_call: TRBJ2-7
v_call: TRBV4-2
clone_size: NA
cdr3_aa: CASSLRAASGRVDYEQYF
cdr3_nt: TGTGCCAGCAGCCTCAGGGCGGCTAGCGGGAGGGTAGACTACGAGCAGTACTTC

d_call: TRBD1
j_call: TRBJ1-1
v_call: TRBV11-2
clone_size: NA
cdr3_aa: CASSLGTGLNTKAFF
cdr3_nt: TGTGCCAGCAGCTTAGGGACAGGATTGAACACTAAAGCTTTCTTT

d_call: NA
j_call: TRBJ2-3
v_call: TRBV4-1
clone_size: NA
cdr3_aa: CASSLTGSTDTQYF
cdr3_nt: TGCGCCAGCAGCCTGACGGGGAGCACAGATACGCAGTATTTT

d_call: TRBD2
j_call: TRBJ2-1
v_call: TRBV7-2
clone_size: once
cdr3_aa: CASSLALLTSGGASYEQFF
cdr3_nt: TGTGCCAGCAGCTTAGCCCTCCTCACTAGCGGGGGGGCGTCTTATGAGCAGTTCTTC

d_call: NA
j_call: TRBJ1-1
v_call: TRBV7-6
clone_size: NA
cdr3_aa: CASSLGGGQGPFRNTEAFF
cdr3_nt: TGTGCCAGCAGCTTAGGGGGGGGGCAGGGTCCGTTTAGGAACACTGAAGCTTTCTTT

d_call: TRBD1
j_call: TRBJ1-4
v_call: TRBV2
clone_size: NA
cdr3_aa: CASNEGAGEKLFF
cdr3_nt: TGTGCCAGCAATGAGGGGGCAGGGGAAAAACTGTTTTTT

d_call: TRBD2
j_call: TRBJ2-3
v_call: TRBV5-1
clone_size: NA
cdr3_aa: CASSTTSGGASDTQYF
cdr3_nt: TGCGCCAGCAGCACGACTAGCGGGGGGGCGTCAGATACGCAGTATTTT

d_call: NA
j_call: TRBJ2-5
v_call: TRBV23-1
clone_size: NA
cdr3_aa: CASSQTRWVYQGTQYF
cdr3_nt: TGCGCCAGCAGTCAAACTAGGTGGGTATACCAAGGGACCCAGTACTTC

d_call: NA
j_call: TRBJ2-6
v_call: TRBV19
clone_size: NA
cdr3_aa: CASSMLASGANVLTF
cdr3_nt: TGTGCCAGTAGTATGCTTGCCAGTGGGGCCAACGTCCTGACTTTC

d_call: TRBD1
j_call: TRBJ2-7
v_call: TRBV7-2
clone_size: few
cdr3_aa: CASSLDRGSYEQYF
cdr3_nt: TGTGCCAGCAGCTTAGACAGGGGTTCCTACGAGCAGTACTTC

d_call: TRBD1
j_call: TRBJ2-6
v_call: TRBV27
clone_size: NA
cdr3_aa: CASSLSRTLTGANGLTF
cdr3_nt: TGTGCCAGCAGTTTATCTCGCACCTTGACAGGGGCCAACGGCCTGACTTTC

d_call: NA
j_call: TRBJ2-5
v_call: TRBV5-1
clone_size: once
cdr3_aa: CASSLASGGGSQETQYF
cdr3_nt: TGCGCCAGCAGCTTGGCGAGTGGAGGGGGCTCACAAGAGACCCAGTACTTC

d_call: TRBD2
j_call: TRBJ2-1
v_call: TRBV27
clone_size: NA
cdr3_aa: CASSAQPLAGGFDEQFF
cdr3_nt: TGTGCCAGCAGTGCCCAGCCACTAGCGGGAGGGTTCGATGAGCAGTTCTTC

d_call: TRBD2
j_call: TRBJ2-7
v_call: TRBV29-1
clone_size: NA
cdr3_aa: CSVATSGMSYEQYF
cdr3_nt: TGCAGCGTGGCTACGAGCGGGATGTCCTACGAGCAGTACTTC

d_call: NA
j_call: TRBJ2-3
v_call: TRBV14
clone_size: NA
cdr3_aa: CASSQVRSGFSTDTQYF
cdr3_nt: TGTGCCAGCAGCCAAGTGCGGAGCGGGTTTAGCACAGATACGCAGTATTTT

d_call: TRBD1
j_call: TRBJ2-1
v_call: TRBV27
clone_size: once
cdr3_aa: CASRPGTGTGRSEQFF
cdr3_nt: TGTGCCAGCAGGCCTGGCACCGGGACAGGGCGTAGTGAGCAGTTCTTC

d_call: NA
j_call: TRBJ2-1
v_call: TRBV5-8
clone_size: NA
cdr3_aa: CASSLMRREQFF
cdr3_nt: TGTGCCAGCAGCTTGATGCGGAGGGAGCAGTTCTTC

d_call: TRBD1
j_call: TRBJ1-4
v_call: TRBV30
clone_size: few
cdr3_aa: CAGTNGTAEKLFF
cdr3_nt: TGTGCCGGGACAAACGGGACAGCCGAAAAACTGTTTTTT

d_call: NA
j_call: TRBJ1-2
v_call: TRBV7-2
clone_size: NA
cdr3_aa: CASSPDIQKGYTF
cdr3_nt: TGTGCCAGCAGCCCGGACATCCAGAAGGGCTACACCTTC

d_call: NA
j_call: TRBJ2-1
v_call: TRBV19
clone_size: NA
cdr3_aa: CASSSRQGGNEQFF
cdr3_nt: TGTGCCAGTAGTAGTCGGCAGGGTGGGAATGAGCAGTTCTTC

d_call: NA
j_call: TRBJ2-6
v_call: TRBV5-1
clone_size: few
cdr3_aa: CASSLVGISGANGLTF
cdr3_nt: TGCGCCAGCAGCTTGGTGGGTATCTCTGGGGCCAACGGCCTGACTTTC

d_call: TRBD1
j_call: TRBJ2-7
v_call: TRBV13
clone_size: NA
cdr3_aa: CASSLNARQGSNEQYF
cdr3_nt: TGTGCCAGCAGCTTAAACGCCCGACAGGGGAGTAACGAGCAGTACTTC

d_call: NA
j_call: TRBJ1-1
v_call: TRBV28
clone_size: NA
cdr3_aa: CASSSRAFLSMNTEAFF
cdr3_nt: TGTGCCAGCAGTTCGCGGGCATTCCTATCCATGAACACTGAAGCTTTCTTT

d_call: TRBD1
j_call: TRBJ2-1
v_call: TRBV9
clone_size: few
cdr3_aa: CASSVALGQGNEQFF
cdr3_nt: TGTGCCAGCAGCGTAGCCCTGGGACAGGGGAATGAGCAGTTCTTC

d_call: TRBD1
j_call: TRBJ1-4
v_call: TRBV6-1
clone_size: NA
cdr3_aa: CASRLDRGREKLFF
cdr3_nt: TGTGCCAGCAGGCTGGACAGGGGTCGGGAAAAACTGTTTTTT

d_call: NA
j_call: TRBJ2-7
v_call: TRBV7-9
clone_size: NA
cdr3_aa: CASSLSWEATYEQYF
cdr3_nt: TGTGCCAGCAGCTTATCGTGGGAGGCCACCTACGAGCAGTACTTC

d_call: TRBD2
j_call: TRBJ2-7
v_call: TRBV27
clone_size: NA
cdr3_aa: CASSAGGPIYEQYF
cdr3_nt: TGTGCCAGCAGTGCGGGAGGGCCCATTTACGAGCAGTACTTC

d_call: NA
j_call: TRBJ1-1
v_call: TRBV5-6
clone_size: once
cdr3_aa: CASSLGDRVIAFF
cdr3_nt: TGTGCCAGCAGCCTAGGGGATAGGGTAATAGCTTTCTTT

d_call: NA
j_call: TRBJ2-7
v_call: TRBV7-9
clone_size: NA
cdr3_aa: CASSPLSGGAYEQYF
cdr3_nt: TGTGCCAGCAGCCCACTGTCCGGCGGGGCGTACGAGCAGTACTTC

d_call: TRBD2
j_call: TRBJ2-2
v_call: TRBV5-1
clone_size: NA
cdr3_aa: CASSSSSGGTGELFF
cdr3_nt: TGCGCCAGCAGCTCTTCTAGCGGGGGTACCGGGGAGCTGTTTTTT

d_call: NA
j_call: TRBJ1-1
v_call: TRBV5-1
clone_size: NA
cdr3_aa: CASSLNFFGRENTEAFF
cdr3_nt: TGCGCCAGCAGCTTGAACTTCTTCGGACGGGAGAACACTGAAGCTTTCTTT

d_call: NA
j_call: TRBJ1-4
v_call: TRBV7-9
clone_size: few
cdr3_aa: CASLSGGATNEKLFF
cdr3_nt: TGTGCCAGCCTCTCTGGAGGGGCAACTAATGAAAAACTGTTTTTT

d_call: NA
j_call: TRBJ1-3
v_call: TRBV13
clone_size: NA
cdr3_aa: CASSRQGSGNTIYF
cdr3_nt: TGTGCCAGCAGCCGGCAGGGGTCTGGAAACACCATATATTTT